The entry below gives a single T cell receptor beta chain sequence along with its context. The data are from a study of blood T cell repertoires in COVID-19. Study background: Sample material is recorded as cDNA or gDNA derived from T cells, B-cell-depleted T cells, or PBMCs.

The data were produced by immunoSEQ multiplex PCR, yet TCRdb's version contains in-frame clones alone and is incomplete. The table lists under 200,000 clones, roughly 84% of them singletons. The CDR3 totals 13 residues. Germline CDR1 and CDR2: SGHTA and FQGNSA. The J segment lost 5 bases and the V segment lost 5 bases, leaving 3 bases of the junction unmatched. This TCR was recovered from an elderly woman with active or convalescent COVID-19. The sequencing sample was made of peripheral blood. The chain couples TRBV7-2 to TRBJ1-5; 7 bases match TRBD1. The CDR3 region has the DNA TGTGCCAGCAGCGTAGACAGGGATCAGCCCCAGCATTTT. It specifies CASSVDRDQPQHF. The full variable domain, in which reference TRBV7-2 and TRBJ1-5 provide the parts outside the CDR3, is GAGVSQSPSNKVTEKGKDVELRCDPISGHTALYWYRQSLGQGLEFLIYFQGNSAPDKSGLPSDRFSAERTGGSVSTLTIQRTQQEDSAVYLCASSVDRDQPQHFGDGTRLSIL.